A selection of T cell receptor beta chains follows, all from one sample in a study of identical twins. TCRdb re-called the 5' RACE reads through MiXCR, storing one row per CDR3 protein. The repertoire holds some 1,600,000 distinct CDR3 sequences, 32% seen once, with about 0.3% in the top ten. Source material: cord blood. The source is a newborn girl in good health. Each CDR3 is given with its conserved first and last residue. A D gene is named only where the DNA matches it firmly. A clone size is listed for some rows: how often the clone was seen (once, few, many), or a class if it is expanded.

DNA | CDR3 | D | length | J | size | V
TGTGCCAGCAGCCAAGATCCCCTCGGCTACGAGCAGTACTTC | CASSQDPLGYEQYF | NA | 14 | TRBJ2-7 | few | TRBV14
TGTGCCATCGGTGACCCGGCAGGTTCGGTATACGAGCAGTACTTC | CAIGDPAGSVYEQYF | NA | 15 | TRBJ2-7 | NA | TRBV10-3
TGCGCCAGCAGGCAGCTAGGGGAGAACACTGAAGCTTTCTTT | CASRQLGENTEAFF | NA | 14 | TRBJ1-1 | few | TRBV5-1
TGTGCCAGCAGCCCGAACCCTCGACAGGGGGTCTCTTATGGCTACACCTTC | CASSPNPRQGVSYGYTF | TRBD1 | 17 | TRBJ1-2 | few | TRBV7-2
TGTGCCAGCAGCTCCCACCCAGCCTACGAGCAGTACTTC | CASSSHPAYEQYF | NA | 13 | TRBJ2-7 | NA | TRBV3-1
TGCAGTGCTATAAGTCGGGAAAGCCAAGAGACCCAGTACTTC | CSAISRESQETQYF | NA | 14 | TRBJ2-5 | NA | TRBV20-1
TGTGCCAGCAGCTCTGCACTTCGGGAATCGAACACTGAAGCTTTCTTT | CASSSALRESNTEAFF | NA | 16 | TRBJ1-1 | NA | TRBV7-9
TGTGCCAGCAGTTTTGCCTACTCCTACGAGCAGTACTTC | CASSFAYSYEQYF | NA | 13 | TRBJ2-7 | few | TRBV27
TGTGCCAGCAGCTTAGCCGTCGCGGGGACCTCCAATGAGCAGTTCTTC | CASSLAVAGTSNEQFF | NA | 16 | TRBJ2-1 | few | TRBV11-2
TGTGCCAGCAGTTTATCGGGACAGTCTAATGGAAAACTGTTTTTT | CASSLSGQSNGKLFF | TRBD1 | 15 | TRBJ1-4 | NA | TRBV12-3/TRBV12-4
TGTGCCTGGAGTGTAATCGGGTATGGAGAAAAACTGTTTTTT | CAWSVIGYGEKLFF | NA | 14 | TRBJ1-4 | NA | TRBV30
TGTGCCAGCAGTTTCAGGGTTTTTTACGAGCAGTACTTC | CASSFRVFYEQYF | NA | 13 | TRBJ2-7 | NA | TRBV27
TGTGCCAGCAGTAGTTGGACAGGGTGGTGGTCCACAACTAATGAAGAACTGTTTTTT | CASSSWTGWWSTTNEELFF | TRBD1 | 19 | TRBJ1-4 | NA | TRBV6-1
TGTGCCAGCAGCTTGGTGTCCGCTAGGGCGACTGAGCAGTACTTC | CASSLVSARATEQYF | NA | 15 | TRBJ2-5 | few | TRBV5-6
TGTGCCAGCAGCGGACAGGGGGCCGACACCGGGGAGCTGTTTTTT | CASSGQGADTGELFF | TRBD1 | 15 | TRBJ2-2 | NA | TRBV9
TGTGCCAGCCGCCCAGCGGGAGGTACCTACGAGCAGTACTTC | CASRPAGGTYEQYF | TRBD2 | 14 | TRBJ2-7 | few | TRBV28
TGTGCCATCAGTGTTGAGAAGCGGAGCACAGATACGCAGTATTTT | CAISVEKRSTDTQYF | NA | 15 | TRBJ2-3 | NA | TRBV10-3
TGCAGTTACAAGCGGGGGACTGAAGCTTTCTTT | CSYKRGTEAFF | NA | 11 | TRBJ1-1 | once | TRBV20-1
TGCAGCGTTGACGGGACAGGGGCCAACACTGAAGCTTTCTTT | CSVDGTGANTEAFF | TRBD1 | 14 | TRBJ1-1 | NA | TRBV29-1
TGTGCCAGCAGCCCAGACTACCGGTACAATGAGCAGTTCTTC | CASSPDYRYNEQFF | NA | 14 | TRBJ2-1 | NA | TRBV5-6
TGCGCCAGCAGCCAAGATCAGGGGTCGGATGGCTACACCTTC | CASSQDQGSDGYTF | NA | 14 | TRBJ1-2 | NA | TRBV4-1
TGTGCCAGCAGTGAATATAGCGGACAAGACAATGAGCAGTACTTC | CASSEYSGQDNEQYF | NA | 15 | TRBJ2-5 | NA | TRBV25-1
TGTGCCAGCAGTATAGCGGGGTTAAACACAGATACGCAGTATTTT | CASSIAGLNTDTQYF | TRBD2 | 15 | TRBJ2-3 | once | TRBV12-3/TRBV12-4
TGCGCCAGCAGCTTGGACCCTTTGGGCCCATCTTTGAAGAACACCGGGGAGCTGTTTTTT | CASSLDPLGPSLKNTGELFF | NA | 20 | TRBJ2-2 | once | TRBV5-1
TGTGCTAGTGGCCCGGGACAGGGGCTAGCTGAATACGAGCAGTACTTC | CASGPGQGLAEYEQYF | TRBD1 | 16 | TRBJ2-7 | NA | TRBV12-5
TGTGCCAGCAGCCGAGGGGGCGGATCCGGGGATACGCAGTATTTT | CASSRGGGSGDTQYF | TRBD1 | 15 | TRBJ2-3 | NA | TRBV9
TGTGCCAGCAGTTTAGATCCAGCCCCCTACGAGCAGTACTTC | CASSLDPAPYEQYF | NA | 14 | TRBJ2-7 | few | TRBV28
TGTGCCAGCAGAAGTGAGGGGGTTGGCACTGAAGCTTTCTTT | CASRSEGVGTEAFF | NA | 14 | TRBJ1-1 | NA | TRBV28
TGTGCCAGCAGTGGACTAGCGGGAAGAGAGACCCAGTACTTC | CASSGLAGRETQYF | TRBD2 | 14 | TRBJ2-5 | few | TRBV12-3/TRBV12-4
TGTGCCACCAGCAGGGTACGGGGTCCTCTCTACAATGAGCAGTTCTTC | CATSRVRGPLYNEQFF | NA | 16 | TRBJ2-1 | NA | TRBV15
TGTGCCAGCAGCTGGACTAGCGGGGGGTCCACCTACAATGAGCAGTTCTTC | CASSWTSGGSTYNEQFF | TRBD2 | 17 | TRBJ2-1 | once | TRBV4-2
TGTGCCACCAGCAGGACTAGACAGGCCGGGTATGGCTACACCTTC | CATSRTRQAGYGYTF | NA | 15 | TRBJ1-2 | NA | TRBV15
TGTGCCAGCAGTTTACAGAGGAATTCACCCCTCCACTTT | CASSLQRNSPLHF | NA | 13 | TRBJ1-6 | NA | TRBV12-3/TRBV12-4
TGTGCCAGCAGTCCCCCCCGAGCAGCGTGGTTCTTC | CASSPPRAAWFF | NA | 12 | TRBJ2-1 | NA | TRBV28
TGCAGTGCCCATCTAGCGGGACGGGGCACAGATACGCAGTATTTT | CSAHLAGRGTDTQYF | TRBD2 | 15 | TRBJ2-3 | few | TRBV20-1
TGTGCCAGCAGCTTAGCAAGGGGGCACACTAGCGGGAGGGCAATCTACAATGAGCAGTACTTC | CASSLARGHTSGRAIYNEQYF | TRBD2 | 21 | TRBJ2-7 | NA | TRBV11-1
TGTGCCAGCAGTGATGGTCCCGGGACACCCCGAGCTGAAAAACTGTTTTTT | CASSDGPGTPRAEKLFF | NA | 17 | TRBJ1-4 | NA | TRBV6-1
TGTGCCAGCAGTGAGTCAACAGGGTACAATCAGCCCCAGCATTTT | CASSESTGYNQPQHF | NA | 15 | TRBJ1-5 | NA | TRBV2
TGTGCCATCACTAAGGGGACAGACTATGGCTACACCTTC | CAITKGTDYGYTF | TRBD1 | 13 | TRBJ1-2 | many | TRBV10-3
TGTGCCAGCGGGACACAGACCCCTAGCACAGATACGCAGTATTTT | CASGTQTPSTDTQYF | NA | 15 | TRBJ2-3 | NA | TRBV5-6
TGTGCCAGCAGCCCCATCAGGACTAGCGGGAGAAATGAGCAGTTCTTC | CASSPIRTSGRNEQFF | TRBD2 | 16 | TRBJ2-1 | few | TRBV3-1
TGTGCCATCAGTGAGTCGACCAGGAATGAGCAGTTCTTC | CAISESTRNEQFF | NA | 13 | TRBJ2-1 | NA | TRBV10-3
TGTGCCAGCAGCTTTAGGACAGGGGGTAGCAATCAGCCCCAGCATTTT | CASSFRTGGSNQPQHF | TRBD1 | 16 | TRBJ1-5 | few | TRBV5-6
TGTGCCAGCAGCTTAGAGTACAGTCCTGATCAGCCCCAGCATTTT | CASSLEYSPDQPQHF | NA | 15 | TRBJ1-5 | few | TRBV11-2
TGCGCCAGCAGCTTCCGACCTGGACAGGCGGGGTACGAGCAGTACTTC | CASSFRPGQAGYEQYF | NA | 16 | TRBJ2-7 | NA | TRBV5-1
TGTGCCACCCAAGCGCAGGAAAACACTGAAGCTTTCTTT | CATQAQENTEAFF | NA | 13 | TRBJ1-1 | NA | TRBV6-1
TGTGCCAGCGGGAGGCCCTACAATGAGCAGTACTTC | CASGRPYNEQYF | NA | 12 | TRBJ2-5 | NA | TRBV7-2
TGCAGTGCTAGAGATCGGCTCCGACCCTACGAGCAGTACTTC | CSARDRLRPYEQYF | NA | 14 | TRBJ2-7 | NA | TRBV20-1
TGCAGCGTTACCCAGGGCTACCTGGCCAAAAACATTCAGTACTTC | CSVTQGYLAKNIQYF | NA | 15 | TRBJ2-4 | many | TRBV29-1
TGCGCCAGCAGCTCAGCACAGGGCCAAACTGAAGCTTTCTTT | CASSSAQGQTEAFF | NA | 14 | TRBJ1-1 | many | TRBV5-1
TGTGCCAGCCGCCTCACTAGCGGGAGAACAGATACGCAGTATTTT | CASRLTSGRTDTQYF | TRBD2 | 15 | TRBJ2-3 | NA | TRBV7-2
TGTGCCAGCAGCCTAGGACTAGCGGGCCCAAGGAATGAGCAGTTCTTC | CASSLGLAGPRNEQFF | TRBD2 | 16 | TRBJ2-1 | NA | TRBV5-4
TGCGCCAGCAGTCCTGTACGGGACAGGGGTCAGCCCCAGCATTTT | CASSPVRDRGQPQHF | TRBD1 | 15 | TRBJ1-5 | NA | TRBV4-1
TGTGCCAGCAGCGTTACGGACAGGGGGCTCAATCAGCCCCAGCATTTT | CASSVTDRGLNQPQHF | TRBD1 | 16 | TRBJ1-5 | NA | TRBV9
TGCAGTGCTAGAGAAGCCGGGGGCAGCAATCAGCCCCAGCATTTT | CSAREAGGSNQPQHF | NA | 15 | TRBJ1-5 | NA | TRBV20-1
TGTGCCAGCAGCTTTACACAGGGGTACTATGGCTACACCTTC | CASSFTQGYYGYTF | TRBD1 | 14 | TRBJ1-2 | few | TRBV5-6
TGTGCCAGCAGTGAGGCAGGGGAAAGGGGCTACACCTTC | CASSEAGERGYTF | NA | 13 | TRBJ1-2 | few | TRBV2
TGTGCCTCCGTAGCTCAGGGGTCGAACACTGAAGCTTTCTTT | CASVAQGSNTEAFF | NA | 14 | TRBJ1-1 | once | TRBV6-1
TGTGCCAGCAGGTTACACAGGGCTTTCTTT | CASRLHRAFF | NA | 10 | TRBJ1-1 | many | TRBV12-3/TRBV12-4
TGTGCCAGCGGGGACACTAGCGGGAGGAGCTACGAGCAGTACTTC | CASGDTSGRSYEQYF | TRBD2 | 15 | TRBJ2-7 | NA | TRBV3-1